These 30 T cell receptor beta chains were sequenced from one sample in a study of cytomegalovirus exposure and HLA in healthy donors. The PCR had 60 Vbeta and 13 Jbeta primers. Libraries were prepared by immunoSEQ multiplex PCR; TCRdb keeps only in-frame clonotypes and omits some of them. The repertoire holds approximately 130,000 clones, with 81% as singletons. The sample was PBMCs. The source is a middle-aged man in good health and CMV-seronegative.

V is TRBV27 and J is TRBJ2-7; 7 positions match TRBD1. V dropped 3 bases and J dropped 2; count of bases not matched to a gene: 1. Per the germline V gene, CDR1 is MNHEY and CDR2 is SMNVEV (reference sequence). The CDR3 contains 13 residues. The CDR3 loop reads CASSLGTAYEQYF. In DNA, the CDR3 is TGTGCCAGCAGTTTGGGGACAGCCTACGAGCAGTACTTC.

V gene TRBV7-9 combines with J gene TRBJ2-7; possible D gene TRBD1, 5 bases. This CDR3 contains 13 residues. Trimming stripped 3 bases from V and 3 bases from J, with 9 bases between. CDR1 and CDR2 (germline): SEHNR, FQNEAQ (reference sequence). In DNA, the CDR3 is TGTGCCAGCAGCTTCGCAGGGCTCTACGAGCAGTACTTC. It translates to CASSFAGLYEQYF.

This chain uses TRBV5-1 with TRBJ1-1, with 8 positions matching TRBD1. Germline CDR1 SGHRS, CDR2 YFSETQ. The CDR3 contains 15 residues. After removal of 3 bases from V and 0 bases from J, the junction contained 4 bases not matched to a gene. CDR3: CASSWGQVMNTEAFF. The CDR3 DNA reads TGCGCCAGCAGCTGGGGACAGGTCATGAACACTGAAGCTTTCTTT.

This rearrangement joins TRBV20-1 to TRBJ2-5; D gene uncertain. The J call is doubtful: the DNA matches TRBJ2-7 better. The CDR3 has 11 residues. Per the germline V gene, CDR1 is DFQATT and CDR2 is SNEGSKA (reference sequence). The CDR3 loop reads CSAWFPPEQYF. The CDR3 DNA sequence: TGCAGTGCTTGGTTCCCCCCCGAGCAGTACTTC.

This clone was seen just once. The chain employs TRBV5-1 and TRBJ2-1; a possible D gene is TRBD2 (5 bases). Germline V gene lookup returns CDR1 SGHRS and CDR2 YFSETQ. This CDR3 has 16 residues. Trimming removed 3 bases at V and 0 bases at J, with 13 bases between. CDR3 protein: CASSSPRLSSYNEQFF. The DNA of the CDR3 is TGCGCCAGCAGCTCACCCAGACTAAGCTCCTACAATGAGCAGTTCTTC. Full variable domain (missing parts from reference TRBV5-1 and TRBJ2-1): KAGVTQTPRYLIKTRGQQVTLSCSPISGHRSVSWYQQTPGQGLQFLFEYFSETQRNKGNFPGRFSGRQFSNSRSEMNVSTLELGDSALYLCASSSPRLSSYNEQFFGPGTRLTVL.

The chain couples TRBV28 to TRBJ2-5; possibly TRBD1 for D (6 bases). The V gene lost 6 bases and the J gene lost 11 bases, with 16 bases spanning the gap. Germline CDR1 is MDHEN and CDR2 is SYDVKM. This CDR3 has 12 residues. The CDR3 DNA is TGTGCCAGCAGCCTCCCCCATACAGGGCAGTACTTC. This sequence encodes CASSLPHTGQYF.

V and J are TRBV28 and TRBJ1-4, with 7 bases identical to TRBD1. The CDR3 runs 14 residues. After removal of 6 bases from V and 8 bases from J, the junction contained 9 bases not matched to a gene. Germline V CDR1 and CDR2: MDHEN, SYDVKM. This CDR3 is CASRIGGAGEKLFF. The DNA for the CDR3 is TGTGCCAGCAGGATAGGGGGCGCGGGGGAAAAACTGTTTTTT.

This clone was counted only a few times. The V and J genes are TRBV2 and TRBJ1-5; 8 bases are shared with TRBD1. In germline, CDR1 is SNHLY, CDR2 FYNNEI. J lost 7 bases, V lost 2 bases, and 7 bases had no gene match. The CDR3 covers 15 residues. CDR3 nucleotides: TGTGCCAGCAGTGAATGGACAGGGTCGCGACAGCCCCAGCATTTT. Translation: CASSEWTGSRQPQHF.

The chain has TRBV15 and TRBJ2-7; D unclear. Looked up from germline, CDR1 is LNHNV and CDR2 is YYDKDF (reference sequence). The CDR3 runs to 13 residues. Trimming took off 0 bases at V and 2 bases at J, with 5 bases between the two ends. In DNA form, the CDR3 reads TGTGCCACCAGCAGAGACCCCGCCTACGAGCAGTACTTC. It yields the protein CATSRDPAYEQYF.

This clone occurred once. This chain links TRBV11-2 with TRBJ2-3; D perhaps matches TRBD2 (6 bases). The germline V gene encodes CDR1 SGHAT and CDR2 FQNNGV. The CDR3 consists of 11 residues. With 7 bases removed from V and 5 bases from J, the gap between germline ends came to 7 bases. CDR3 loop: CASTGVDTQYF. As DNA, the CDR3 is TGTGCCAGCACGGGGGTAGATACGCAGTATTTT. The full variable domain, completed using reference TRBV11-2 and TRBJ2-3, is EAGVAQSPRYKIIEKRQSVAFWCNPISGHATLYWYQQILGQGPKLLIQFQNNGVVDDSQLPKDRFSAERLKGVDSTLKIQPAKLEDSAVYLCASTGVDTQYFGPGTRLTVL.

The V and J genes are TRBV5-1 and TRBJ1-1, with 7 bases lining up with TRBD1. The length of the CDR3 is 15 residues. The V gene's germline CDR1 is SGHRS and CDR2 YFSETQ. V dropped 4 bases and J dropped 3; count of bases not matched to a gene: 9. The CDR3, as DNA: TGCGCCAGCAGCGGAGGGGGCTTAGCGGACACTGAAGCTTTCTTT. It is translated as CASSGGGLADTEAFF.

The chain is built from TRBV6-5 and TRBJ2-3; D uncertain. This CDR3 is built from 11 residues. Trimming cost V 8 bases and J 6 bases, with 9 bases left between them. Germline values: CDR1 MNHEY, CDR2 SVGAGI. CDR3 in amino acids: CASGTYDTQYF. The CDR3 bases are TGTGCCAGCGGTACTTATGATACGCAGTATTTT.

The chain combines TRBV27 with TRBJ1-5, with D hard to call. This CDR3 has 12 amino acids. CDR1 and CDR2 (germline): MNHEY, SMNVEV (reference sequence). V was cut by 3 bases and J by 4 bases, with 4 bases left in between. The CDR3 bases are TGTGCCAGCAGTTTTATGAATCAGCCCCAGCATTTT. It codes for CASSFMNQPQHF.

The chain is built from TRBV5-1 and TRBJ2-7; possible D gene TRBD2, 5 bases. The CDR3 has 13 residues. From germline, CDR1 is SGHRS and CDR2 YFSETQ. V lost 3 bases and J 6 bases, leaving 13 bases between the germline ends. The CDR3 nucleotides read TGCGCCAGCAGCTCCCGTCCAGAGGGCGAGCAGTACTTC. It encodes CASSSRPEGEQYF.

In its sample, this clone was seen a few times. The chain recombines TRBV5-4 with TRBJ2-4; D perhaps matches TRBD1 (6 bases). Germline lookup yields CDR1 SGHNT and CDR2 YYREEE (reference sequence). CDR3 length: 14 amino acids. Trimming took off 5 bases at V and 5 bases at J, with 14 bases between the two ends. For the CDR3, the DNA is TGTGCCAGCAGTAAAAAGGGGGTGGAAAACATTCAGTACTTC. Residues: CASSKKGVENIQYF.

In DNA form, the CDR3 reads TGCGCCAGCAGCGAGGGACAGAGGAGCTCCTACGAGCAGTACTTC. Its protein is CASSEGQRSSYEQYF. The chain employs TRBV5-1 and TRBJ2-5; 7 positions match TRBD1. The assigned J gene may be wrong: the sequence end matches TRBJ2-7 better. This CDR3 comprises 15 residues. The germline V gene has CDR1 SGHRS and CDR2 YFSETQ.

The chain carries TRBV19 and TRBJ1-2; no clear D gene. V was shortened by 3 bases and J by 7 bases, with 9 bases between the two germline ends. Per the germline V gene, CDR1 is LNHDA and CDR2 is SQIVND (reference sequence). CDR3 size: 12 residues. DNA of the CDR3: TGTGCCAGTAGTATTTCCCTCTCTGGCTACACCTTC. Translated: CASSISLSGYTF.

This clone was observed a handful of times. This rearrangement joins TRBV5-1 to TRBJ1-2; D not resolved. There are 14 residues in the CDR3. V shed 6 bases and J shed 3 bases, with 15 bases lying between them. The germline gives CDR1 SGHRS, CDR2 YFSETQ. CDR3 residues: CASKRGPEDYGYTF. The CDR3 DNA reads as TGCGCCAGCAAAAGAGGGCCGGAAGACTATGGCTACACCTTC.

The rearrangement joins TRBV7-9 to TRBJ2-2; D unresolved. The CDR3 is 14 residues long. CDR1 is SEHNR and CDR2 is FQNEAQ in the germline V gene (reference sequence). V lost 1 base and J lost 4, with 7 bases in between. The CDR3 loop is CASSLVTVTGELFF. The CDR3 DNA sequence: TGTGCCAGCAGCTTAGTTACGGTCACCGGGGAGCTGTTTTTT.

This clone occurred a few times. The CDR3: CAWSVGAEAFF. The CDR3 DNA is TGTGCCTGGAGTGTAGGGGCTGAAGCTTTCTTT. The chain recombines TRBV30 with TRBJ1-1; tentatively, D is TRBD1 (5 bases). CDR1 is GTSNPN and CDR2 is SVGIG in the germline V gene (reference sequence). This CDR3 is built from 11 residues. V lost 0 bases and J lost 6, with 5 bases in between.

The rearrangement uses TRBV7-2 and TRBJ1-1; D is ambiguous. V was trimmed by 0 bases and J by 9 bases, leaving 11 bases between them. The CDR3 totals 13 residues. Germline V lookup: CDR1 SGHTA, CDR2 FQGNSA. The CDR3 loop is CASSLAPGVQAFF. The CDR3 coding sequence is TGTGCCAGCAGCTTAGCGCCCGGAGTGCAAGCTTTCTTT.

Comment on this clone: The same CDR3 can be traced to other DNA sequences in this sample. This sequence joins TRBV18 and TRBJ1-1; possibly TRBD1 for D (5 bases). CDR3 length: 13 amino acids. Trimming took 2 bases from V and 6 from J, leaving 10 bases between them. CDR1 KGHSH and CDR2 LQKENI come from the germline V gene. CDR3: CASSPTQGSEAFF. Here the CDR3 DNA reads TGTGCCAGCTCACCAACTCAGGGCTCTGAAGCTTTCTTT. Full variable domain (remainder filled in from reference TRBV18 and TRBJ1-1): NAGVMQNPRHLVRRRGQEARLRCSPMKGHSHVYWYRQLPEEGLKFMVYLQKENIIDESGMPKERFSAEFPKEGPSILRIQQVVRGDSAAYFCASSPTQGSEAFFGQGTRLTVV.

This clone appeared a few times. J is TRBJ1-2 and V is TRBV6-1; 7 bases align to TRBD1. From germline, CDR1 is MNHNS and CDR2 SASEGT. The V segment lost 3 bases and the J segment 7 bases; nucleotides outside the gene matches: 8. The CDR3 is 14 amino acids. CDR3 region: CASSDSRQGRGYTF. CDR3 bases: TGTGCCAGCAGTGACTCCAGACAGGGTCGTGGCTACACCTTC.

This clone was counted once. The chain links TRBV5-1 to TRBJ2-7; 7 nucleotides match TRBD1. This CDR3 spans 15 amino acids. Looked up from germline, CDR1 is SGHRS and CDR2 is YFSETQ. J lost 2 bases, V lost 0 bases, and 5 bases had no gene match. CDR3 nucleotide sequence: TGCGCCAGCAGCTTGGCGGGGCAGGGGGCCTACGAGCAGTACTTC. Its translation is CASSLAGQGAYEQYF.

The sample holds a few counts of this clone. The gene calls are TRBV6-1 and TRBJ1-3, with D possibly TRBD1 on 5 matching bases. V was trimmed by 1 base and J by 0 bases, leaving 10 bases between them. This CDR3 is built from 16 residues. Looked up from germline, CDR1 is MNHNS and CDR2 is SASEGT. CDR3 region: CASSEGAGDSGNTIYF. CDR3 DNA sequence: TGTGCCAGCAGTGAAGGGGCGGGGGACTCTGGAAACACCATATATTTT.

The genes are TRBV29-1 and TRBJ2-3; no clear D gene. Trimming removed 3 bases from V and 2 bases from J, with 6 bases in between. The CDR3 contains 12 residues. From germline, CDR1 is SQVTM and CDR2 ANQGSEA. CDR3 sequence: CSVDPNTDTQYF. The CDR3 coding sequence is TGCAGCGTTGATCCAAACACAGATACGCAGTATTTT.

This clone was observed a few times. CDR3 region: CAGSGSGDTGELFF. The CDR3 coding sequence is TGTGCCGGTAGCGGGAGTGGCGACACCGGGGAGCTGTTTTTT. The chain carries TRBV6-1 and TRBJ2-2; 9 positions agree with TRBD2. With 11 bases clipped from V and 3 bases from J, the junction kept 7 bases outside the gene matches. Germline loops: CDR1 MNHNS, CDR2 SASEGT. The CDR3 runs 14 residues.

The chain recombines TRBV30 with TRBJ2-1; TRBD2 agrees at 13 bases. V was clipped by 3 bases and J by 12 bases; unmatched bases: 11. Germline V gene lookup returns CDR1 GTSNPN and CDR2 SVGIG (reference sequence). CDR3 length: 15 amino acids. The CDR3 nucleotides are TGTGCCTGGAGGAACGCCGGGACTAGCGGGGTGAGGCAGTTCTTC. Translated: CAWRNAGTSGVRQFF.

This chain uses TRBV19 with TRBJ1-3; possibly TRBD1 for D (5 bases). V was clipped by 5 bases and J by 0 bases, with 20 bases between them. CDR1 is LNHDA and CDR2 is SQIVND in the germline V gene (reference sequence). The CDR3 runs 18 residues. The CDR3 loop is CASSLRTLTVFSGNTIYF. The DNA for the CDR3 is TGTGCCAGTAGTCTCCGAACTCTGACAGTGTTCTCTGGAAACACCATATATTTT. Combining the CDR3 with reference TRBV19 and TRBJ1-3 gives the whole variable domain DGGITQSPKYLFRKEGQNVTLSCEQNLNHDAMYWYRQDPGQGLRLIYYSQIVNDFQKGDIAEGYSVSREKKESFPLTVTSAQKNPTAFYLCASSLRTLTVFSGNTIYFGEGSWLTVV.

The rearrangement uses TRBV14 and TRBJ2-7; TRBD1 agrees at 8 bases. Trimming removed 3 bases from V and 5 bases from J; junction bases left unmatched: 6. Germline loops: CDR1 SGHDN, CDR2 FVKESK. CDR3 size: 14 residues. The CDR3 region is CASSHWTGYNEQYF. CDR3 nucleotides: TGTGCCAGCAGCCATTGGACAGGGTACAACGAGCAGTACTTC.